The next 7 T cell receptor beta chains were all read from a single sample in a study of shared clonotypes between healthy human individuals. Naive CD8 cells lacked CD45RO and underwent positive selection for CCR7, leaving out terminally differentiated effector memory CD45RA+ cells. Assay used: immunoSEQ multiplex PCR; TCRdb lists only in-frame clones, some missing. The sample consists of about 2.2 million clones, around 93% of them appearing once. Sequenced sample: naive CD8+ T cells from PBMCs. The receptors here all came from a man aged 18 to 29 in good health. Some clones in this sample may be carry-over from other donors' samples.

V and J are TRBV7-2 and TRBJ2-4, with D possibly TRBD1 on 6 matching bases. Germline CDR1 SGHTA, CDR2 FQGNSA. V was trimmed by 2 bases and J by 0 bases, leaving 14 bases between them. This CDR3 is 17 amino acids long. Here the CDR3 reads CASSLQGSRLAKNIQYF. The DNA for the CDR3 is TGTGCCAGCAGCTTACAGGGGTCGAGGCTAGCCAAAAACATTCAGTACTTC. The variable domain in full, with the rest retrieved from reference TRBV7-2 and TRBJ2-4, is GAGVSQSPSNKVTEKGKDVELRCDPISGHTALYWYRQSLGQGLEFLIYFQGNSAPDKSGLPSDRFSAERTGGSVSTLTIQRTQQEDSAVYLCASSLQGSRLAKNIQYFGAGTRLSVL.

This chain joins TRBV2 and TRBJ2-7, with D perhaps matching TRBD1 or TRBD2 (5 bases each). V was shortened by 0 bases and J by 3 bases, with 12 bases between the two germline ends. Germline loops: CDR1 SNHLY, CDR2 FYNNEI. The CDR3 runs 15 residues. The CDR3 bases are TGTGCCAGCAGTGAAGCTTGGGGGACCGGCTACGAGCAGTACTTC. Its translation: CASSEAWGTGYEQYF. The full variable domain, rest sourced from reference TRBV2 and TRBJ2-7, is EPEVTQTPSHQVTQMGQEVILRCVPISNHLYFYWYRQILGQKVEFLVSFYNNEISEKSEIFDDQFSVERPDGSNFTLKIRSTKLEDSAMYFCASSEAWGTGYEQYFGPGTRLTVT.

The rearrangement links TRBV6-1 to TRBJ2-1, with 10 bases identical to TRBD1. V gave up 6 bases and J gave up 6 bases; unmatched junction bases: 8. Looked up from germline, CDR1 is MNHNS and CDR2 is SASEGT. The CDR3 sequence is 15 residues long. For the CDR3, the DNA is TGTGCCAGCAGCGCGGGACAGGGGTGGGGCAATGAGCAGTTCTTC. This sequence encodes CASSAGQGWGNEQFF.

DNA of the CDR3: TGTGCCAGCAGCTTAGCACCAGGGAACCCCTCTGGAAACACCATATATTTT. Its protein product is CASSLAPGNPSGNTIYF. J is TRBJ1-3 and V is TRBV7-9; tentatively, D is TRBD1 (5 bases). Trimming took 0 bases from V and 0 from J, leaving 12 bases between them. Per germline, CDR1 SEHNR and CDR2 FQNEAQ (reference sequence). The CDR3 covers 17 residues.

J is TRBJ2-2 and V is TRBV11-2; D ambiguous. Germline V CDR1 and CDR2: SGHAT, FQNNGV. The CDR3 sequence is 15 residues long. The V end was cut by 0 bases, the J end by 7 bases, with 12 bases between. Written as DNA, the CDR3 is TGTGCCAGCAGCTTAGATCGTCGACCCAGCGGGGAGCTGTTTTTT. The encoded protein is CASSLDRRPSGELFF. Looking up the rest from reference TRBV11-2 and TRBJ2-2 gives the full variable domain: EAGVAQSPRYKIIEKRQSVAFWCNPISGHATLYWYQQILGQGPKLLIQFQNNGVVDDSQLPKDRFSAERLKGVDSTLKIQPAKLEDSAVYLCASSLDRRPSGELFFGEGSRLTVL.

This sequence joins TRBV6-5 and TRBJ2-2, with unresolved D. The CDR3 totals 16 residues. Germline CDR1 and CDR2: MNHEY and SVGAGI. Between the trimmed V and J ends, which lost 2 bases and 3 bases, there was a span of 13 bases. CDR3: CASSYILGQHTGELFF. CDR3 nucleotide sequence: TGTGCCAGCAGTTACATCCTCGGGCAACACACCGGGGAGCTGTTTTTT.

The chain recombines TRBV5-4 with TRBJ2-1; D may be TRBD1 (6 bases). Germline-derived CDR1 and CDR2 are SGHNT and YYREEE (reference sequence). Trimming cost V 5 bases and J 0 bases, with 12 bases left between them. The CDR3 is 15 residues long. For the CDR3, the DNA is TGTGCCAGCAGTTCCAGGGGATTCTCCTACAATGAGCAGTTCTTC. Its protein is CASSSRGFSYNEQFF.